This T cell receptor (beta chain) was sequenced during a study of blood T cell repertoires in COVID-19. Study overall: COVID-19 samples from acute and convalescent phases originated in the United States, Italy and Spain.

TCRdb's copy holds only in-frame clones and misses some; the assay was immunoSEQ multiplex PCR. The data contain about 140,000 clones, around 83% of them seen just once; the ten biggest clones take up less than 5%. The CDR3 loop spans 14 amino acids. V was shortened by 2 bases and J by 5 bases, with 12 bases between the two germline ends. Germline V gene sequence: CDR1 MDHEN, CDR2 SYDVKM. The TCR comes from a woman aged 80 or over with acute or convalescent COVID-19. The source material was peripheral blood. This chain links TRBV28 with TRBJ1-2; D is uncertain. CDR3 in amino acids: CASSLLKRTYGYTF. For the CDR3, the DNA is TGTGCCAGCAGTTTACTCAAGCGGACGTATGGCTACACCTTC.